This is a list of T cell receptor beta chains from one sample in a study of cytomegalovirus exposure and HLA in healthy donors. Clones were sequenced by immunoSEQ multiplex PCR, and TCRdb holds only the in-frame ones, with some missing. The sample yields 160,000 or so clones, about 80% seen once. Sequencing was performed on PBMCs. The origin of the receptors is a man aged 30-40 years in good health and CMV-seronegative. The CDR3 runs from the conserved cysteine through the conserved F or W.

TRBJ2-1,15,TRBV11-3,CASSLDGQGYNEQFF
TRBJ2-6,15,TRBV2,CASSLQGAGANVLTF
TRBJ1-2,16,TRBV5-6,CASSSTGTATKDGYTF
TRBJ2-4,14,TRBV5-1,CASSTGQGANIQYF
TRBJ2-7,15,TRBV19,CASKNRDRGYEEQYF
TRBJ2-7,16,TRBV4-1,CASSQAGQGSAYEQYF
TRBJ2-3,15,TRBV7-2,CASSHSGGAQDTQYF
TRBJ1-5,13,TRBV28,CASTPGGHQPQHF
TRBJ1-2,16,TRBV9,CASSASQGEGVYGYTF
TRBJ2-1,11,TRBV18,CASSPYDEQFF
TRBJ2-7,15,TRBV11-1,CASSTGVGGPYEQYF
TRBJ1-2,15,TRBV6-1,CASSEAPDSFYGYTF
TRBJ2-6,16,TRBV10-3,CASRDRSPPGANVLTF
TRBJ1-4,15,TRBV14,CASSQVRGFSEKLFF
TRBJ2-1,13,TRBV7-6,CASSLTKVHEQFF
TRBJ2-1,18,TRBV19,CASSLRTGGLAGVREQFF
TRBJ2-3,15,TRBV28,CASSPTGGVTDTQYF
TRBJ2-5,15,TRBV7-6,CASSSMAGIQETQYF
TRBJ1-1,12,TRBV10-3,CASLAGGTEAFF
TRBJ2-3,17,TRBV18,CASSQGLTTSSTDTQYF
TRBJ2-1,14,TRBV2,CASSGPSSYNEQFF
TRBJ1-1,16,TRBV4-1,CASSQDRGYWNTEAFF
TRBJ2-1,16,TRBV4-1,CASSQGGFPAPDEQFF
TRBJ2-7,14,TRBV6-6,CASSDIAVLKEQYF
TRBJ1-1,14,TRBV30,CAWSWAGGYTEAFF
TRBJ2-7,13,TRBV13,CASSKGAAYEQYF
TRBJ2-7,17,TRBV5-6,CASSFALAGVHSYEQYF
TRBJ1-1,16,TRBV5-1,CASSSHRGQADTEAFF
TRBJ2-1,16,TRBV27,CASSLNPTGSYNEQFF
TRBJ2-7,15,TRBV10-3,CAIMLREGGTYEQYF
TRBJ1-2,15,TRBV7-2,CASSLGAGWNYGYTF
TRBJ1-5,15,TRBV10-3,CAISEEGDSNQPQHF
TRBJ1-1,15,TRBV7-9,CASSLLGRGSTEAFF
TRBJ1-6,15,TRBV9,CASSVASQGISPLHF
TRBJ1-2,14,TRBV7-2,CASSLVTDNYGYTF
TRBJ2-7,18,TRBV21-1,CASSKRGGRARESYEQYF
TRBJ1-6,16,TRBV18,CASSPRRADYNSPLHF
TRBJ2-2,14,TRBV6-5,CASNRAGENGELFF
TRBJ2-7,15,TRBV6-5,CASSYSTGGSYEQYF
TRBJ1-2,15,TRBV7-9,CASSLGAGGEDGYTF
TRBJ1-4,14,TRBV7-8,CASSLIGVSEKLFF
TRBJ1-5,13,TRBV6-5,CASSYSGLQPQHF
TRBJ2-3,15,TRBV7-2,CASSLEGMGTDTQYF
TRBJ2-7,15,TRBV11-2,CASSHSSASSYEQYF
TRBJ1-4,14,TRBV30,CAWSATGGIEKLFF
NA,15,TRBV5-1,CASSPFGGDKDEQYF
TRBJ2-7,15,TRBV7-2,CASSLGGTPSYEQYF
TRBJ2-5,13,TRBV19,CASSIGYKETQYF
TRBJ2-7,13,TRBV19,CATSGTSSYEQYF
TRBJ2-7,14,TRBV6-6,CASSYSGQEYEQYF
TRBJ2-7,16,TRBV27,CASSLSQASGRYEQYF
TRBJ1-2,13,TRBV10-1,CASPTGRSYGYTF
TRBJ1-3,13,TRBV29-1,CSAGTGTGNTIYF
TRBJ2-1,15,TRBV4-1,CASSQDGAGNNEQFF
TRBJ2-4,16,TRBV6-5,CASSYSTALAKNIQYF
TRBJ2-7,16,TRBV4-3,CASSQGGLAGPYEQYF
TRBJ1-5,18,TRBV19,CASSQRRDRDYSNQPQHF
TRBJ1-4,14,TRBV28,CASSNAGKNEKLFF
TRBJ1-5,18,TRBV15,CATSGGRGASYSNQPQHF